The clone carrying this T cell receptor beta chain has a handful of counts. Its antigen is not identified. This sample is part of a study of T-cell memory formation after mild COVID-19. Across the study: The TCR clusters were mostly specific to one donor.

MiXCR, applied by TCRdb to the 5' RACE reads, yields one record per CDR3 protein. The table includes a few hundred thousand distinct CDR3 sequences, approximately 22% detected once. Study conclusions and caveats: Within pre-infection memory, some responding clones were found, suggesting cross-reactive memory joined. In second-wave clones peaking day 37, SARS-CoV-2 specificity remained unconfirmed. Later expanders leaned toward CD4+, whereas clones contracting from day 15 to 85 were balanced CD4/CD8.

Looked up from germline, CDR1 is SQVTM and CDR2 is ANQGSEA. V lost 7 bases to trimming and J lost 5 bases; unmatched junction nucleotides: 6. This CDR3 has 13 amino acids. Specimen: PBMCs or a T cell subset sorted from them (not recorded which). This chain uses TRBV29-1 with TRBJ2-5; 11 nucleotides agree with TRBD1. The source is a man younger than 35 who had mild COVID-19 (a few samples of this study predate the infection). Cell type and time point are not known. As DNA, the CDR3 is TGCAGCGCGGAAGGACAGGGGGCCGAGACCCAGTACTTC. Translating it yields CSAEGQGAETQYF.